The 3 T cell receptor beta chains below all came from one sample that was sequenced in a study of a mutant IDH1 vaccine in newly diagnosed glioma. What these receptors recognize is not known. Time point of the sample: week 11, during vaccination. A single vaccine dose contained 300 ug of mutant IDH1 20-mer peptide, and topical imiquimod was used with it. Repertoires were generated with immunoSEQ multiplex PCR, while TCRdb's copy carries only in-frame clones and drops some. The sample lists around 30,000 clones; around 89% were seen once. Source: PBMCs, taken from a glioma patient whose treatment included an IDH1 peptide vaccine. These receptors were taken from a man between 18 and 35 years old with glioma.

CDR3 bases: TGTGCCAGCAGCTTAGAAGGTGGGATTACCGGGGAGCTGTTTTTT. This gives the protein CASSLEGGITGELFF. This chain connects TRBV7-9 to TRBJ2-2; no clear D. There are 15 residues in the CDR3. The V end lost 1 base, the J end lost 5 bases, and 11 bases lay between the germline ends. CDR1 and CDR2 (germline): SEHNR, FQNEAQ (reference sequence).

The rearrangement uses TRBV30 and TRBJ1-4; 11 nucleotides align to TRBD1. V dropped 1 base and J dropped 10; count of bases not matched to a gene: 2. CDR1 and CDR2 (germline): GTSNPN, SVGIG (reference sequence). The CDR3 loop spans 13 amino acids. This CDR3 reads CAWSGGTGGKLFF. In nucleotides, the CDR3 is TGTGCCTGGAGTGGAGGGACAGGGGGAAAACTGTTTTTT. The entire variable domain, with the rest obtained from reference TRBV30 and TRBJ1-4, is as follows: SQTIHQWPATLVQPVGSPLSLECTVEGTSNPNLYWYRQAAGRGLQLLFYSVGIGQISSEVPQNLSASRPQDRQFILSSKKLLLSDSGFYLCAWSGGTGGKLFFGSGTQLSVL.

V usage is TRBV5-1 and J usage is TRBJ2-5, with D perhaps being TRBD1 or TRBD2 (5 bases each). Germline V gene lookup returns CDR1 SGHRS and CDR2 YFSETQ. This CDR3 has 15 residues. Between the trimmed V and J ends, which lost 3 bases and 1 base, there was a span of 13 bases. The DNA of the CDR3 is TGCGCCAGCAGCTCCTGGTCCGGGACCCAAGAGACCCAGTACTTC. Translating gives CASSSWSGTQETQYF.